The T cell receptor beta chain described here comes from a study of cytomegalovirus exposure and HLA in healthy donors. Study context: The study's early data release held tens of millions of unique TCRs from HLA-typed donors.

This CDR3 is 13 amino acids long. From germline, CDR1 is MNHEY and CDR2 SVGAGI. Deletions cut 2 bases from V and 7 bases from J, with 10 bases between. Study-wide results and caveats: Most TCR sequences were uncommon, yet certain public TCRs appeared in many donors. The study carried out a later analysis of TCR beta sequences. It associated approximately 16,000 of them with specific HLA alleles at a false discovery rate of 0.05. What was likely a sequencing artifact was a cluster of highly shared sequence variants.

Regarding this clone: Its antigen is not known.

The PCR had 60 Vbeta and 13 Jbeta primers. The protocol was immunoSEQ multiplex PCR, while the TCRdb copy is restricted to in-frame clones and leaves out a portion. This table has 150,000 or so clones, roughly 79% appearing once. This TCR was recovered from a man aged 18-30 years in good health and CMV-seronegative. V is TRBV6-5 and J is TRBJ2-3, with D perhaps TRBD2 (7 bases). Sequencing was done on a sample of PBMCs. The DNA of the CDR3 is TGTGCCAGCAGTTACGGGGGGGCGAATACGCAGTATTTT. This encodes CASSYGGANTQYF.